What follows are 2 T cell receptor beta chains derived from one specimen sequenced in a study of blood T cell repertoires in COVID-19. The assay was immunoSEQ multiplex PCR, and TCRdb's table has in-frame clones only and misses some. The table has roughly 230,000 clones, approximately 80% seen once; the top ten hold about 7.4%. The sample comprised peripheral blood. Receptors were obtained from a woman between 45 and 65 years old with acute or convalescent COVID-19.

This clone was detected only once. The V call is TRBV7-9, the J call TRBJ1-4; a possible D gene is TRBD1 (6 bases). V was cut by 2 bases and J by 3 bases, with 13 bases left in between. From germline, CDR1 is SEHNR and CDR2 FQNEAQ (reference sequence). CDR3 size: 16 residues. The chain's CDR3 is CASSLSFGQPNEKLFF. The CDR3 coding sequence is TGTGCCAGCAGCTTAAGTTTCGGACAGCCTAATGAAAAACTGTTTTTT.

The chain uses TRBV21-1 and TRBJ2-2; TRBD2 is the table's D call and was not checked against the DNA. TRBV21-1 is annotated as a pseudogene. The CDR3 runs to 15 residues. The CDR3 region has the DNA TGTGCCAGCAGCAATTTGGCGGGACGGGGCGGGGAGCTGTTTTTT. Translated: CASSNLAGRGGELFF.